This T cell receptor (beta chain) was identified during a study of T-cell reconstitution after alpha-beta-depleted transplantation in children. The CDR3 runs 13 residues. CDR1 and CDR2 from the germline V gene are SGHRS and YFSETQ. The V and J ends lost 3 bases and 2 bases respectively, with 8 bases between them. This clonotype was observed a few times. The library targeted TCRbeta and was prepared with unique molecular identifiers. MiXCR was run by TCRdb on the PCR reads, yielding one entry per CDR3 protein. The sample carries about 340,000 distinct CDR3 sequences, 10% recorded once. The receptor comes from a human donor who donated a stem cell graft to a child with acute lymphoblastic leukemia. This chain joins TRBV5-1 and TRBJ2-5; D remains unclear. Sequenced material: PBMCs from the stem cell graft donor, taken from the stem cell graft. For the CDR3, the DNA is TGCGCCAGCAGCTCGGCGCCTCAAGAGACCCAGTACTTC. This codes for CASSSAPQETQYF.